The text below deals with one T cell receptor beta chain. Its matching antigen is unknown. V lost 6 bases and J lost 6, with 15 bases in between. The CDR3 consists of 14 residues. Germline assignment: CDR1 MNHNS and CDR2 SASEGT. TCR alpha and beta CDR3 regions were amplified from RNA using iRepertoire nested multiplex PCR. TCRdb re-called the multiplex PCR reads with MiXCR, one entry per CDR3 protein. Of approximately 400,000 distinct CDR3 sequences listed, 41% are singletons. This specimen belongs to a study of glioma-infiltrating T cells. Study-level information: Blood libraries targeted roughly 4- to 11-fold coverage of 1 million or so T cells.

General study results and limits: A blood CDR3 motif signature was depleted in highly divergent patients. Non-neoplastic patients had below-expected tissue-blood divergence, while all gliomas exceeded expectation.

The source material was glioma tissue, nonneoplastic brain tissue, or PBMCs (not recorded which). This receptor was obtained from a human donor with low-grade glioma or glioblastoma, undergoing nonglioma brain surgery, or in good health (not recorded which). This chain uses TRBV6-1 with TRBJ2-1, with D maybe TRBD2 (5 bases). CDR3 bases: TGTGCCAGCAGCCCCCCTTTGAGCGGCAATGAGCAGTTCTTC. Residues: CASSPPLSGNEQFF.